The source of this T cell receptor (beta chain) is a study of early T cells in non-severe SARS-CoV-2 infection. Looking at the study overall: The input, bulk RNA from unsorted whole blood, was sequenced, and chains were unpaired. Study-wide findings and caveats: Matching with VDJdb favored anti-spike CD8 responses (missing private and CD4 specificities).

The CDR3 loop spans 15 amino acids. The germline gives CDR1 LGHDT, CDR2 YNNKEL (reference sequence). Deletions cut 0 bases from V and 4 bases from J, with 13 bases between. The sample holds a few counts of this clonotype. What it recognizes is unknown. Individual cDNA molecules were tagged with unique molecular identifiers, the study reported. One entry per CDR3 protein, called by TCRdb with MiXCR from the 5' RACE reads. The sample carries approximately 66,000 distinct CDR3 sequences, about 12% recorded once. The sequence was obtained from an adult who was a healthcare worker with PCR-confirmed SARS-CoV-2 infection or an uninfected control (not recorded which). V is TRBV3-1 and J is TRBJ2-7; tentatively, D is TRBD1 (5 bases). Sequencing used whole blood. CDR3 DNA: TGTGCCAGCAGCCAAGATCGATGGGGCAGGTACGAGCAGTACTTC. Amino acid sequence: CASSQDRWGRYEQYF.